The T cell receptor beta chain under discussion was sequenced for a study of OX40 agonist ivuxolimab in advanced cancers. In the case of this clone: Its target is not known.

General study findings and limits: Partial responders dosed at 0.1-3.0 mg/kg displayed clonal expansion ranking among the lowest.

Produced via immunoSEQ multiplex PCR; TCRdb's table is partial and in-frame only. Among roughly 80,000 clones listed, about nine tenths were seen once. There are 16 residues in the CDR3. The V gene end was trimmed by 5 bases and the J gene end by 7 bases; junction bases not matched to a gene: 13. Germline V CDR1 and CDR2: SEHNR, FQNEAQ (reference sequence). This specimen was CD4+ or CD8+ T cells sorted from blood, taken in a trial of the OX40 agonist ivuxolimab. The chain links TRBV7-9 to TRBJ2-3; 9 bases fit TRBD2. This receptor was taken from an adult with an advanced solid tumor such as melanoma, head and neck, liver or kidney cancer. CDR3 region: CASSQGSGGTYNTQYF. CDR3 sequence (DNA): TGTGCCAGCAGCCAAGGAAGCGGGGGGACCTATAATACGCAGTATTTT. The full variable domain, in which reference TRBV7-9 and TRBJ2-3 provide the parts outside the CDR3, is DTGVSQNPRHKITKRGQNVTFRCDPISEHNRLYWYRQTLGQGPEFLTYFQNEAQLEKSRLLSDRFSAERPKGSFSTLEIQRTEQGDSAMYLCASSQGSGGTYNTQYFGPGTRLTVL.